Below, one T cell receptor beta chain is given with its context. Its antigen is as yet unknown. The record originates from a study of T cell responses to AZD1222 COVID-19 vaccine. General study results and limits: Donors in the cohort were predominantly white British and more often female, and clonal diversity was possibly underestimated. CD4 TCRs linked to vaccination spanned spike, dominating at 160-218 and 743-854.

Germline V lookup: CDR1 SGHTA, CDR2 FQGNSA. The CDR3 runs to 16 residues. Losses at the gene ends were 5 bases for V and 5 bases for J; bases not matched to a gene: 11. This table comes from immunoSEQ multiplex PCR, and its TCRdb copy is limited to in-frame clones, with some not included. The profile covers just over 150,000 clones, with over 75% appearing a single time and 1.5% to 2% taken by the ten largest. The TCR was taken from an adult in good health. The V gene is TRBV7-2, the J gene TRBJ2-5, with 10 nucleotides matching TRBD1. The specimen was peripheral blood, collected on day 0 of AZD1222 vaccination. In nucleotides, the CDR3 is TGTGCCAGCAGCCAGATGCGGACAGGGGGTCTGGAGACCCAGTACTTC. Its protein product is CASSQMRTGGLETQYF.